A single TCR beta chain is shown here with its context. This entry comes from a study of blood T cell repertoires in COVID-19. Study context: PBMCs, B-cell-depleted T cells, or T cells provided the cDNA or gDNA that made up the material.

CDR3 size: 14 residues. Trimming took off 0 bases at V and 2 bases at J, with 7 bases between the two ends. CDR1 and CDR2 from the germline V gene are SGDLS and YYNGEE. Produced via immunoSEQ multiplex PCR; TCRdb's table is partial and in-frame only. Among approximately 240,000 clones listed, roughly four fifths were seen once. Sample: peripheral blood. This TCR was recovered from a woman aged 60-75 years with acute or convalescent COVID-19. V usage is TRBV9 and J usage is TRBJ2-3, with D perhaps matching TRBD2 (5 bases). The CDR3 region is CASSVGGSTDTQYF. The CDR3 region has the DNA TGTGCCAGCAGCGTAGGAGGGTCCACAGATACGCAGTATTTT. The full variable domain, in which reference TRBV9 and TRBJ2-3 provide the parts outside the CDR3, is DSGVTQTPKHLITATGQRVTLRCSPRSGDLSVYWYQQSLDQGLQFLIQYYNGEERAKGNILERFSAQQFPDLHSELNLSSLELGDSALYFCASSVGGSTDTQYFGPGTRLTVL.